Listed here are 10 T cell receptor beta chains from one sample, sequenced in a study of T cells in Graves' hyperthyroidism and ophthalmopathy (dated by TCRdb to about 2019). The library was made by multiplex PCR. The sample was run on an Illumina HiSeq 2000. TCR beta CDR3 regions were amplified from RNA transcripts. A first-round RT-PCR of the TCR CDR3 used the HTBI primer set with the Qiagen OneStep RT-PCR kit. TCRdb's own reprocessing of the public reads used fastp at Q25 and MiXCR and kept productive beta chains. Merged by CDR3 protein, the rows form single entries marked with the most common genes and DNA. The sample table lists just under 750,000 distinct CDR3 sequences, 35% of them with a count of one. The biggest ten clones account for around 31% of the sample. Specimen: blood. All receptors derive from a woman aged 40 to 55 with Graves' hyperthyroidism.

The chain recombines TRBV10-2 with TRBJ1-1; 9 nucleotides align to TRBD1. J lost 4 bases, V lost 6 bases, and 6 bases had no gene match. The CDR3 extends over 14 amino acids. Germline values: CDR1 WSHSY, CDR2 SAAADI. The CDR3 is CASSQYRGPTEAFF. CDR3 bases: TGCGCCAGCAGCCAGTACAGGGGGCCCACTGAAGCTTTCTTT.

V is TRBV6-5 and J is TRBJ1-1; TRBD1 matches 8 bases. CDR1 MNHEY and CDR2 SVGAGI come from the germline V gene. V shed 4 bases and J 5 bases; nucleotides not matched to a gene: 3. CDR3 length equals 13 residues. CDR3 protein: CASSSRGHTEAFF. The CDR3 bases are TGTGCCAGCAGTTCCAGGGGGCATACTGAAGCTTTCTTT.

This clonotype was picked up a small number of times. The chain uses TRBV12-3 or TRBV12-4 and TRBJ2-5; maybe TRBD2 (6 bases). The CDR3 runs to 14 residues. Trimming left V 3 bases short and J 6 bases short, with 14 bases between. The CDR3 nucleotides read TGTGCCAGCAGTTTGGGGGGTTCCTCACAGACCCAGTACTTC. This translates into CASSLGGSSQTQYF.

The chain links TRBV6-5 to TRBJ2-5; D is unclear. The CDR3 runs 15 residues. The germline gives CDR1 MNHEY, CDR2 SVGAGI. V shed 8 bases and J shed 1 base, with 17 bases lying between them. DNA for the CDR3: TGTGCCAGCCTCCATCCCGGTCAGGCCCAAGAGACCCAGTACTTC. Encoded protein: CASLHPGQAQETQYF.

The V call is TRBV15, the J call TRBJ2-2; 14 positions agree with TRBD2. Trimming at V came to 1 base and at J to 6 bases, leaving 7 bases not matched to a gene. Looked up from germline, CDR1 is LNHNV and CDR2 is YYDKDF (reference sequence). The CDR3 is 18 amino acids. In DNA, the CDR3 is TGTGCCACCAGCAGAGGACTAGCGGGGGGGCGGCTCTCCGGGGAGCTGTTTTTT. Translating it yields CATSRGLAGGRLSGELFF.

This clonotype was recorded at least ten times. This chain connects TRBV20-1 to TRBJ2-5, with 7 bases identical to TRBD1. Trimming at V came to 2 bases and at J to 4 bases, leaving 7 bases not matched to a gene. Germline loops: CDR1 DFQATT, CDR2 SNEGSKA (reference sequence). The CDR3 covers 14 residues. The DNA of the CDR3 is TGCAGTGCTAGAACGTACGACAGGGTAGAGACCCAGTACTTC. It is translated as CSARTYDRVETQYF.

The J gene is TRBJ1-2, the V gene TRBV15; D gene unclear. CDR3 length: 15 amino acids. Trimming cost V 8 bases and J 2 bases, with 18 bases left between them. The germline gives CDR1 LNHNV, CDR2 YYDKDF (reference sequence). CDR3 loop: CATQSLREENYGYTF. The CDR3 region has the DNA TGTGCCACCCAGTCATTAAGGGAGGAGAACTATGGCTACACCTTC.

There are a few counts of this clonotype. The rearrangement uses TRBV25-1 and TRBJ2-5, with 8 bases identical to TRBD1. Germline V gene data show CDR1 as MGHDK and CDR2 as SYGVNS. J was trimmed by 1 base and V by 3 bases; bases with no gene match: 10. This CDR3 has 17 residues. Written as DNA, the CDR3 is TGTGCCAGCAGTGACGGACAGGGTGGAACGACCCAAGAGACCCAGTACTTC. Translation gives CASSDGQGGTTQETQYF.

CDR3 nucleotide sequence: TGTGCCAGCAGCTTAAGGCTCCGAAGCTCCTACAATGAGCAGTTCTTC. Its protein product is CASSLRLRSSYNEQFF. V and J are TRBV5-5 and TRBJ2-7; no reliable D call. The J call may be in error: the DNA end matches TRBJ2-1 better. Germline V CDR1 and CDR2: SGHKS, YYEKEE (reference sequence). This CDR3 comprises 16 residues.

This clonotype was observed a few times. J is TRBJ2-7 and V is TRBV12-3 or TRBV12-4; no clear D gene. Trimming shortened V by 5 bases and J by 0 bases, and 8 bases separated the two germline ends. CDR3 length: 13 amino acids. CDR3 DNA sequence: TGTGCCAGCAGTCGAGGAATCTCCTACGAGCAGTACTTC. Protein: CASSRGISYEQYF.